The subject of this entry is one T cell receptor (beta chain). This sample was taken from a study of shared clonotypes between healthy human individuals. Study overall: A donor's plate count was three for CD4 naive and three for CD4 memory; CD8 naive had two and CD8 memory one.

The length of the CDR3 is 14 residues. Trimming stripped 6 bases from V and 4 bases from J, with 15 bases between. The germline gives CDR1 MNHEY, CDR2 SMNVEV (reference sequence). Profiling relied on immunoSEQ multiplex PCR, and the TCRdb table lists in-frame clones only, not all of them. The sample carries 2.3 million or so clones, 85% to 95% recorded once. What was sequenced was naive CD4+ T cells from PBMCs. Subset defined: CD45RA+ positively selected. The chain carries TRBV27 and TRBJ1-2; D ambiguous. The TCR comes from a man between 18 and 29 years old in good health. Some clones in this sample may be carry-over from other donors' samples. The CDR3 region is CASSPSRSGYGYTF. The DNA of the CDR3 is TGTGCCAGCAGCCCTTCTAGATCCGGCTATGGCTACACCTTC.